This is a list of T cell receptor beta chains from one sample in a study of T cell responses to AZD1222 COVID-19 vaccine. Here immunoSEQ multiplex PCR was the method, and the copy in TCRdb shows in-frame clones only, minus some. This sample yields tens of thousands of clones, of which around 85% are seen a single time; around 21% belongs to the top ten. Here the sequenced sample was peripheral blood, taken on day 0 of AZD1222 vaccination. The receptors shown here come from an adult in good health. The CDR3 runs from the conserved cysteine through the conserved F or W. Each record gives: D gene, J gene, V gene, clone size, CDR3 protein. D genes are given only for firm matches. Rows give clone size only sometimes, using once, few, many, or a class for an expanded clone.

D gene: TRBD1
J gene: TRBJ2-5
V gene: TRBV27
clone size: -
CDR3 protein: CASSPWTGEYQETQYF

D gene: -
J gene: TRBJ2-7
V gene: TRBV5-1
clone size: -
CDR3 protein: CASSLRGETYEQYF

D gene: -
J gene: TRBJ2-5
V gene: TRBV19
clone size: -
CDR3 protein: CASSYRGSQETQYF

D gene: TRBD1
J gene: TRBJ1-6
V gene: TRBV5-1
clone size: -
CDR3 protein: CASSLGGTDNSPLHF

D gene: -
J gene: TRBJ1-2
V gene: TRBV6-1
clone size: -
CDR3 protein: CASSEDLTALNYGYTF

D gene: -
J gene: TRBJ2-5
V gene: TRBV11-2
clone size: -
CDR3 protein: CASSLDFIETQYF

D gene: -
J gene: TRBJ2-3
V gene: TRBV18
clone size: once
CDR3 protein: CASSPANTDTQYF

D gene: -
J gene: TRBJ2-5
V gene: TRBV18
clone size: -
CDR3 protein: CASSPLGLLEETQYF

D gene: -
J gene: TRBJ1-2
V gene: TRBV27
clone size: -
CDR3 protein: CASSLLGGGYGYTF

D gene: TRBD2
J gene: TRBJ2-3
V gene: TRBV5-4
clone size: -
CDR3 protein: CASSLRLAGGFRTDTQYF

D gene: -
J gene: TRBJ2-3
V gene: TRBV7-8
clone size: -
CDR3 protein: CASSLKRVLDTQYF

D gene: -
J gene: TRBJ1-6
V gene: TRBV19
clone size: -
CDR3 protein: CASSDSSGTLHF

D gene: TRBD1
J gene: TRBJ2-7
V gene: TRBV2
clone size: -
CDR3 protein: CASRPRTGGYEQYF

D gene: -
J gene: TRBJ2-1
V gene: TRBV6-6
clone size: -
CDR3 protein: CASSYGPGSYNEQFF

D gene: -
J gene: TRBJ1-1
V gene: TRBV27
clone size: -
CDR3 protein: CASRPLRNTEAFF

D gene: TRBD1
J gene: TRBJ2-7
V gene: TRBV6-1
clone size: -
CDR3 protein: CASSDGQGATYEQYF

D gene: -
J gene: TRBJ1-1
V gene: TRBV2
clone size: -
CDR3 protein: CASLDGGWNTEAFF

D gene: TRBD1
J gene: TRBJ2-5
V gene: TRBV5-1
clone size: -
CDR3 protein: CASSRLGQQGRETQYF

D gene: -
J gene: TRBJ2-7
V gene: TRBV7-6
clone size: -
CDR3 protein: CASSRADEQYF

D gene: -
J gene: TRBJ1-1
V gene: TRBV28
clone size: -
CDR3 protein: CASTLGTQDFF

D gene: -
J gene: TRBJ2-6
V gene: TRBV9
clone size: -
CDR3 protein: CASSVAVSGANVLTF

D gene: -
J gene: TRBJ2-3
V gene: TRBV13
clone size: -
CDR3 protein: CASSFPRALPTDTQYF

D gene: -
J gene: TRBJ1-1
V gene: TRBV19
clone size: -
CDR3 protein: CASHKRVGGMNTEAFF

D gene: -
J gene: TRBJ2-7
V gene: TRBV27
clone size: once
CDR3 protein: CASSSLTGMGYEQYF

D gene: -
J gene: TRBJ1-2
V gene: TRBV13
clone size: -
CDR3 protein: CASSLVEGGYTF

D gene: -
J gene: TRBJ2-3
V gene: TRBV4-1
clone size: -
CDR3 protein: CASSHRLQGADTQYF

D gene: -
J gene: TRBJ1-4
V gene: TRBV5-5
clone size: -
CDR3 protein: CASSLDEKLFF

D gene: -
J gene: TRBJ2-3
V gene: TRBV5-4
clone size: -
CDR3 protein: CASSLPKWETAIDTQYF

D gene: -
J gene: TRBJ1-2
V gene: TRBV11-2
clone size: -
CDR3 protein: CASSLVKGEYGYTF

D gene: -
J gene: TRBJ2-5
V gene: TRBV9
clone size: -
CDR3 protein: CASSAEDRGEGETQYF

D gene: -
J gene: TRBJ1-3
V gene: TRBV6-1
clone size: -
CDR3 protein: CASSDPIFGNTIYF

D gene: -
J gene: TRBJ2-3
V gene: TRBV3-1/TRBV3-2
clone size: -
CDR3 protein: CASSQDQENTDTQYF

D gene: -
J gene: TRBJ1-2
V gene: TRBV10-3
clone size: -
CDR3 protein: CAISESSGGVGYTF

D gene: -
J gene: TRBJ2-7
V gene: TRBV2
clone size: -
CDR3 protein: CASRAGPFPSYEQYF

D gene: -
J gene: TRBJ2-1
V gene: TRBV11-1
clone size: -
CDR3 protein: CASSWAGTDLGNEQFF

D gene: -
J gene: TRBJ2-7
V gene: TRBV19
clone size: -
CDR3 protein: CASSPGLQLYYEQYF

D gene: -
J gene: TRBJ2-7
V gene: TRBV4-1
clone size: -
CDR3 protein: CASSQGTGDSYEQYF

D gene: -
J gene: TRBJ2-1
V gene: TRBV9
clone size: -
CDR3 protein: CASSVVGGEQFF

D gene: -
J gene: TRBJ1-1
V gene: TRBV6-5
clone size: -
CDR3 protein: CASCNPSNTEAFF

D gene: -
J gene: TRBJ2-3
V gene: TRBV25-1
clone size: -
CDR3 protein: CASSASKPAEDTQYF

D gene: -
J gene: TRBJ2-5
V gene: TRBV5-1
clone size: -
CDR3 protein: CASSSPPRSETQYF

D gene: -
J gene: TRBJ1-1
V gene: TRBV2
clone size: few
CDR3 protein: CASSEAGAMNTEAFF

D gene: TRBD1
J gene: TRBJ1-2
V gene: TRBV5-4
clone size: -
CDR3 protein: CASSLAKQGAGGYTF

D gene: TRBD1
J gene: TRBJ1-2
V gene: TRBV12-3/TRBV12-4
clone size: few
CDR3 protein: CASSHTGEESYTF

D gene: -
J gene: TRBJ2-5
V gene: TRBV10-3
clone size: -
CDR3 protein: CAISEVDTRGTQYF

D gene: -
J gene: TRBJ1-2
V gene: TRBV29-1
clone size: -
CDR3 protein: CSAGVKNYGYTF

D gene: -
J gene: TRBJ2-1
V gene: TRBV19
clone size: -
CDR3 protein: CASNEGWKSYNEQFF

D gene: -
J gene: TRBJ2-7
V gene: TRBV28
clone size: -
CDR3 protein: CASNGLPRAEQYF

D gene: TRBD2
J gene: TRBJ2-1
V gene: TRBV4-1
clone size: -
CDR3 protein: CASSQDSGSSYNEQFF

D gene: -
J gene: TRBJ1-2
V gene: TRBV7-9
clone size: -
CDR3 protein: CASSVTATGWADYGYTF

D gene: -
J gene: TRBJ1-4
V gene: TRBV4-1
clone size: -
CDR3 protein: CASSQDSGSGEKLFF

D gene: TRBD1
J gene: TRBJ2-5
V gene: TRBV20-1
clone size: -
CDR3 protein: CSVQGFETQYF

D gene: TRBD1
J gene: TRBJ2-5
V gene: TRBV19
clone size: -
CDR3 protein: CASRTGNQETQYF

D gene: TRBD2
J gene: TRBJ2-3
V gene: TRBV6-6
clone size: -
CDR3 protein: CASTSLAGGPGDTQYF